This entry features one T cell receptor (beta chain) sequence. No cognate antigen has been identified for it. One base away lies a much larger clone, so this may be a sequencing read error. From cysteine to phenylalanine, the CDR3 is 16 amino acids long. Solely the CDR3 DNA is kept, with 48 bases framed from the first base. CDR1 SGHDT and CDR2 YYEEEE were looked up in the germline V gene. The instrument given in TCRdb is Illumina MiSeq. Profiling of the peripheral T cell repertoire targeted human TCRbeta genes. As for the original processing: To account for variability over time, differences in clonotype abundance were tested using beta-binomial modelling. Expanded clonotypes were checked against the ImmuneCODE reference database of SARS-CoV-2-associated TCRs and mapped to regions of the viral genome. Additional analyses of the repertoire looked at TRBV gene usage, CDR3 length, CDR3 amino acid overlap between time points, clonotype abundance distributions and Jaccard similarity. In TCRdb, the public reads were trimmed at Q25 with fastp and aligned with MiXCR, with productive beta chains retained. Entries are consolidated by CDR3 protein sequence, retaining the most common genes and DNA. TCRdb's processing, not the authors' own work, is the source of the V and J calls. This sample comprises 200,000 to 300,000 distinct CDR3 sequences, more than 25% of them detected only once. More than 6.5% of the sample comes from the top ten.

This specimen's time point label, interpreted: pre-pandemic baseline sample and day 111 after first positive SARS-CoV-2 test. The sample originates from a study of kidney transplant recipient with SARS-CoV-2 infection (dated by TCRdb to the early 2020s). The chain is encoded by TRBV5-6 joined to TRBJ1-2; there is no confident call for the D gene. The TCR was taken from a male patient younger than 45 who had COVID-19 and was a kidney transplant recipient. A transplant means some T cells may be of graft donor rather than patient origin. Here the sequenced sample was a blood sample, taken at baseline and on day 111 from a kidney transplant recipient. The DNA is as follows: TGTGCCAGCCCATTATGCAATAGTCGAAAGACCTATGGCTACGCCTTC. The resulting protein is CASPLCNSRKTYGYAF.